This T cell receptor beta chain was documented in a study of T-cell reconstitution after alpha-beta-depleted transplantation in children. Ten or more counts support this clonotype. Unique molecular identifiers were built into the TCRbeta library. TCRdb itself ran the PCR reads through MiXCR, one entry per CDR3 protein. This sample has about 610,000 distinct CDR3 sequences, with roughly 10% found just once. This CDR3 contains 16 residues. With 4 bases clipped from V and 6 bases from J, the junction kept 12 bases outside the gene matches. Germline V gene lookup returns CDR1 SGDLS and CDR2 YYNGEE. The chain combines TRBV9 with TRBJ2-1; TRBD2 aligns across 8 bases. The specimen comprised PBMCs from the stem cell graft donor, sampled from the stem cell graft. The TCR comes from a human donor who donated a stem cell graft to a child with acute myeloid leukemia. The DNA for the CDR3 is TGTGCCAGCAGCCCAGGGGTCGGGAGGGCCCTCAATGAGCAGTTCTTC. It specifies CASSPGVGRALNEQFF. The full variable domain, its missing parts supplied by reference TRBV9 and TRBJ2-1, is DSGVTQTPKHLITATGQRVTLRCSPRSGDLSVYWYQQSLDQGLQFLIQYYNGEERAKGNILERFSAQQFPDLHSELNLSSLELGDSALYFCASSPGVGRALNEQFFGPGTRLTVL.